The clone carrying this T cell receptor beta chain has ten or more counts. A read error may produce the germline difference seen at one junction end. TCRdb passed the RACE reads through MiXCR, listing each CDR3 protein once. Here the sample spans 50,000 to 75,000 distinct CDR3 sequences, roughly 11% being singletons. The time point denotes: patch test 3, about 24 weeks after DPC sensitization. Treatment described: therapeutic diphenylcyclopropenone sensitization with weekly scalp DPC. These data are taken from a study of human T cells and chemical hapten exposure. Study-wide context: Diphenylcyclopropenone doses were given weekly to the scalps of patients across the roughly 23-week study.

This CDR3 has 14 amino acids. This clonotype originated in a woman aged 25 to 39 with alopecia areata. Some clones in this sample may be carry-over from other donors' samples. The chain couples TRBV12-3 or TRBV12-4 to TRBJ1-5; D is ambiguous. This specimen consisted of whole blood, obtained in connection with sensitization to the hapten diphenylcyclopropenone (DPC). CDR3 in DNA: TGTGCCAGCACCAGATCCTTTAGCGATCAGCCCCAGCATTTT. Its translation: CASTRSFSDQPQHF.